Detailed here is one TCR beta chain. The data originate from a study of control samples from healthy donors and cancer patients. Profiling relied on immunoSEQ multiplex PCR, and the TCRdb table lists in-frame clones only, not all of them. The sample has roughly 120,000 clones, about 93% seen once. What was sequenced was blood. The source of this sequence is a man aged 30 to 39 in good health.

CDR3 in amino acids: CAISEWGTGILAGANEQFF. The DNA for the CDR3 is TGTGCCATCAGTGAGTGGGGGACAGGAATACTAGCGGGAGCCAATGAGCAGTTCTTC. This chain connects TRBV10-3 to TRBJ2-1; the match to TRBD2 covers 11 bases. Per germline, CDR1 ENHRY and CDR2 SYGVKD. The trim removed 1 base at V and 6 bases at J, leaving 14 bases unmatched. This CDR3 region has 19 residues.